The rows below give T cell receptor beta chains drawn from one sample of a study of T cells after yellow fever vaccination. TCRdb reprocessed the 5' RACE reads via MiXCR and lists one record per CDR3 protein. The sample lists 340,000 or so distinct CDR3 sequences, roughly an eighth occurring once. The material sequenced was CD4+ T cells sorted from PBMCs, taken 15 days after the yellow fever booster vaccination. The receptors stem from a man younger than 30 who received the YFV17D yellow fever vaccine. CDR3s include the opening cysteine and the closing phenylalanine or tryptophan. A D gene is named only where the DNA matches it firmly. Only some rows state a clone size, as once, few, many or a class for expanded clones.

clone_size	v_call	j_call	d_call	cdr3_aa	cdr3_nt
few	TRBV3-1	TRBJ2-5	TRBD2	CASSPRGGVGTQYF	TGTGCCAGCAGCCCGCGGGGAGGGGTGGGGACCCAGTACTTC
few	TRBV23-1	TRBJ2-5	NA	CASSQSWGDRPRGETQYF	TGCGCCAGCAGTCAATCGTGGGGGGACAGACCTAGGGGAGAGACCCAGTACTTC
few	TRBV5-1	TRBJ2-2	NA	CASSTGTTNTGELFF	TGCGCCAGCAGCACTGGGACAACCAACACCGGGGAGCTGTTTTTT
NA	TRBV12-3/TRBV12-4	TRBJ1-1	NA	CASSFWNSRNTEAFF	TGTGCCAGCAGTTTCTGGAACAGCAGGAACACTGAAGCTTTCTTT
few	TRBV7-8	TRBJ2-1	NA	CASSQGRGGGSYNEQFF	TGTGCCAGCAGCCAGGGTAGAGGGGGAGGGTCCTACAATGAGCAGTTCTTC
few	TRBV27	TRBJ1-6	TRBD1	CASSPPRGPLHF	TGTGCCAGCAGTCCCCCCAGGGGGCCCCTCCACTTT
few	TRBV5-6	TRBJ1-2	NA	CASSLEGHRDYGYTF	TGTGCCAGCAGCTTGGAGGGACATAGAGACTATGGCTACACCTTC
many	TRBV5-1	TRBJ2-2	TRBD1	CASSRQGLDTGELFF	TGCGCCAGCAGTCGACAGGGTCTGGACACCGGGGAGCTGTTTTTT
few	TRBV21-1	TRBJ2-1	NA	CASSKWTGVNEQFF	TGTGCCAGCAGCAAGTGGACAGGGGTCAATGAGCAGTTCTTC
NA	TRBV11-3	TRBJ2-1	NA	CASSPSWVNEQFF	TGTGCCAGCAGCCCCTCCTGGGTTAATGAGCAGTTCTTC
NA	TRBV12-3/TRBV12-4	TRBJ2-2	NA	CASTRGGGTGELFF	TGTGCCAGCACCCGGGGAGGGGGCACCGGGGAGCTGTTTTTT
few	TRBV9	TRBJ2-2	NA	CASSARERTGELFF	TGTGCCAGCAGCGCCAGGGAACGGACCGGGGAGCTGTTTTTT
few	TRBV4-3	TRBJ2-1	NA	CASSQNLGNEQFF	TGCGCCAGCAGCCAAAATCTGGGCAATGAGCAGTTCTTC
NA	TRBV2	TRBJ2-7	NA	CASKGAFLNEQYF	TGTGCCTCAAAGGGTGCCTTTCTCAACGAGCAGTACTTC
few	TRBV6-2/TRBV6-3	TRBJ2-1	TRBD1	CASIDRQGGNNEQFF	TGTGCCAGCATTGATCGACAGGGTGGCAACAATGAGCAGTTCTTC
NA	TRBV20-1	TRBJ2-5	NA	CSARGRSETQYF	TGCAGTGCTAGGGGCAGGTCGGAGACCCAGTACTTC